The 18 T cell receptor beta chains below come from one sample, sequenced in a study of blood T cell repertoires in COVID-19 (dated by TCRdb to 2018 to 2021). Libraries were prepared through the immunoSEQ multiplex PCR assay. Here the immuneACCESS table is served through TCRdb, limited to in-frame sequences with V and J called. Missing clones are a known gap in these copies; in checked studies unresolved V genes cover under half, and the rest lacks a known reason. Recorded for this sample are some 220,000 clones; 88% of them occurred a single time. The top ten clonotypes cover about 2.6% of the sample. The sequenced material came from PBMCs or T cells enriched from blood (not recorded which). These receptors were taken from a woman in her twenties or thirties who had recovered from COVID-19.

The chain carries TRBV6-2 or TRBV6-3 and TRBJ2-7; D is undetermined. The V gene's germline CDR1 is MNHEY and CDR2 SVGEGT. The ends were cut back, 2 bases at V and 3 bases at J, with 5 bases in the middle. CDR3 size: 12 residues. Here the CDR3 reads CASSYERYEQYF. CDR3 DNA: TGTGCCAGCAGTTACGAGCGCTACGAGCAGTACTTC.

About this clone: Within the sample, other DNA sequences also encode this same CDR3. The chain combines TRBV7-9 with TRBJ1-2, with a possible D match to TRBD1 (6 bases). From germline, CDR1 is SEHNR and CDR2 FQNEAQ (reference sequence). The germline V and J ends were trimmed by 3 bases and 4 bases, with 9 bases remaining between them. The CDR3 is made up of 13 amino acids. The CDR3 nucleotides are TGTGCCAGCAGCTTTCAGGGGACCTATGGCTACACCTTC. It specifies CASSFQGTYGYTF.

V and J are TRBV5-1 and TRBJ1-6; D is possibly TRBD1 (5 bases). Germline lookup yields CDR1 SGHRS and CDR2 YFSETQ. CDR3 length: 15 amino acids. The V end was cut by 0 bases, the J end by 7 bases, with 11 bases between. CDR3 protein: CASSLGPRTNSPLHF. CDR3 nucleotide sequence: TGCGCCAGCAGCTTGGGACCGAGGACAAATTCACCCCTCCACTTT.

In its sample, this clone was seen once. The chain combines TRBV29-1 with TRBJ1-1, with D unclear. Germline CDR1 and CDR2: SQVTM and ANQGSEA. CDR3 length: 11 amino acids. V lost 4 bases to trimming and J lost 6 bases, with 9 bases between them. The CDR3 sequence: CSVVQKPEAFF. The DNA of the CDR3 is TGCAGCGTTGTGCAGAAACCTGAAGCTTTCTTT.

In the case of this clone: The same CDR3 also results from other DNA sequences found in this sample. The CDR3 DNA reads TGTGCCAGCAGTTACAGCGGGGGGAACACCGGGGAGCTGTTTTTT. This sequence encodes CASSYSGGNTGELFF. V usage is TRBV6-2 or TRBV6-3 and J usage is TRBJ2-2; 8 positions match TRBD2. The CDR3 is 15 amino acids. The V gene's germline CDR1 is MNHEY and CDR2 SVGEGT. Trimming removed 2 bases from V and 1 base from J; junction bases left unmatched: 0.

The CDR3 DNA sequence: TGTGCCACTACTCTGGGGGGACGTCAGAACTATGGCTACACCTTC. Translation gives CATTLGGRQNYGYTF. V gene TRBV5-6 combines with J gene TRBJ1-2, with D possibly matching TRBD1 (5 bases). This CDR3 has 15 amino acids. With 9 bases removed from V and 2 bases from J, the gap between germline ends came to 20 bases. Germline V gene data show CDR1 as SGHDT and CDR2 as YYEEEE.

This clone was recorded a few times. The V gene is TRBV27, the J gene TRBJ2-7; TRBD1 matches at 8 bases. V lost 5 bases, J lost 1 base, and 7 bases stayed unmatched. This CDR3 comprises 15 residues. CDR1 MNHEY and CDR2 SMNVEV come from the germline V gene (reference sequence). CDR3 nucleotides: TGTGCCAGCAGTATACTGGGACAGGAGTCCTACGAGCAGTACTTC. Translating gives CASSILGQESYEQYF.

This chain links TRBV18 with TRBJ1-5, with D maybe TRBD1 (6 bases). The CDR3 has 15 amino acids. The germline V gene encodes CDR1 KGHSH and CDR2 LQKENI. V lost 2 bases to trimming and J lost 6 bases, with 14 bases between them. The CDR3: CASSPGGWYAQPQHF. CDR3 in DNA: TGTGCCAGCTCACCAGGGGGCTGGTACGCTCAGCCCCAGCATTTT.

The chain recombines TRBV7-2 with TRBJ2-1; 8 bases agree with TRBD2. CDR1 is SGHTA and CDR2 is FQGNSA in the germline V gene. The CDR3 totals 17 residues. With 1 base clipped from V and 2 bases from J, the junction kept 7 bases outside the gene matches. The CDR3 bases are TGTGCCAGCAGCTTAGTGGGTAGCGGGGCCACCTACAATGAGCAGTTCTTC. Encoded protein: CASSLVGSGATYNEQFF.

This chain links TRBV21-1 with TRBJ2-7; the table names TRBD1, a call not compared with the DNA. TRBV21-1 is shown as a pseudogene. This CDR3 region has 19 residues. CDR3 in DNA: TGTGCCAGCAGCCCAAAATGGGCCTCAGGGCCCAGGAGCTCCTACGAGCAGTACTTC. Its protein product is CASSPKWASGPRSSYEQYF.

The chain employs TRBV15 and TRBJ2-7, with D tentatively TRBD1 (5 bases). Germline V gene lookup returns CDR1 LNHNV and CDR2 YYDKDF (reference sequence). The CDR3 spans 15 residues. Trimming shortened V by 3 bases and J by 3 bases, and 15 bases separated the two germline ends. CDR3 nucleotides: TGTGCCACCAGCAGGGGTGAAGGGGCTCTCTACGAGCAGTACTTC. Translating it yields CATSRGEGALYEQYF.

This clone has just a few counts. The chain employs TRBV28 and TRBJ1-5, with D possibly TRBD1 on 6 matching bases. Trimming pared 4 bases from V and 3 bases from J, leaving 16 bases between. CDR3 length: 16 residues. The germline V gene encodes CDR1 MDHEN and CDR2 SYDVKM. The CDR3 DNA follows: TGTGCCAGCAGTTCCAGCGGACAGAGGCTCAATCAGCCCCAGCATTTT. The encoded protein is CASSSSGQRLNQPQHF.

The chain links TRBV7-9 to TRBJ2-7, with 9 bases identical to TRBD2. V lost 0 bases, J lost 6 bases, and 9 bases stayed unmatched. The CDR3 is made up of 16 amino acids. Germline V CDR1 and CDR2: SEHNR, FQNEAQ (reference sequence). This CDR3 reads CASSLASGGTLREQYF. CDR3 DNA: TGTGCCAGCAGCTTAGCTAGCGGGGGTACTCTACGCGAGCAGTACTTC. Combining the CDR3 with reference TRBV7-9 and TRBJ2-7 gives the whole variable domain DTGVSQNPRHKITKRGQNVTFRCDPISEHNRLYWYRQTLGQGPEFLTYFQNEAQLEKSRLLSDRFSAERPKGSFSTLEIQRTEQGDSAMYLCASSLASGGTLREQYFGPGTRLTVT.

The chain has TRBV10-3 and TRBJ2-7, with TRBD1 identical over 7 bases. The germline CDR1 and CDR2 sequences are ENHRY and SYGVKD. With V trimmed by 10 bases and J by 2 bases, 8 bases remained unmatched. This CDR3 has 13 residues. The CDR3 here is CASSTGTAYEQYF. The CDR3 DNA reads as TGTGCCAGCTCGACCGGGACAGCCTACGAGCAGTACTTC.

The chain recombines TRBV9 with TRBJ1-2, with D maybe TRBD1 (5 bases). The V end lost 0 bases, the J end lost 3 bases, and 12 bases lay between the germline ends. The CDR3 is 15 residues long. CDR1 and CDR2 from the germline V gene are SGDLS and YYNGEE. Here the CDR3 reads CASSVEGRLDYGYTF. The DNA for the CDR3 is TGTGCCAGCAGCGTAGAGGGGCGATTGGACTATGGCTACACCTTC.

This clone was counted only a few times. The genes are TRBV5-5 and TRBJ2-1; 9 bases are a match to TRBD1. There are 16 residues in the CDR3. V lost 4 bases and J lost 4; bases outside the gene matches: 9. Germline V lookup: CDR1 SGHKS, CDR2 YYEKEE (reference sequence). The CDR3 DNA reads TGTGCCAGCAGCGGCTCGACAGGGGGTCTGTACAATGAGCAGTTCTTC. Residues: CASSGSTGGLYNEQFF.

V is TRBV28 and J is TRBJ1-2; the match to TRBD1 covers 7 bases. CDR1 and CDR2 from the germline V gene are MDHEN and SYDVKM. V lost 4 bases and J lost 6; bases outside the gene matches: 14. The CDR3 length is 16 residues. This chain's CDR3 is CASSSPEGGRFDGYTF. CDR3 DNA sequence: TGTGCCAGCAGTTCTCCTGAAGGGGGCCGGTTTGATGGCTACACCTTC.

This clone was counted once. The gene calls are TRBV6-5 and TRBJ1-1; TRBD1 is a possible D gene (5 bases). The CDR3 has 13 amino acids. CDR1 is MNHEY and CDR2 is SVGAGI in the germline V gene. V was clipped by 3 bases and J by 1 base, with 6 bases between them. The DNA for the CDR3 is TGTGCCAGCAGTTATGACAGGAACACTGAAGCTTTCTTT. This codes for CASSYDRNTEAFF.